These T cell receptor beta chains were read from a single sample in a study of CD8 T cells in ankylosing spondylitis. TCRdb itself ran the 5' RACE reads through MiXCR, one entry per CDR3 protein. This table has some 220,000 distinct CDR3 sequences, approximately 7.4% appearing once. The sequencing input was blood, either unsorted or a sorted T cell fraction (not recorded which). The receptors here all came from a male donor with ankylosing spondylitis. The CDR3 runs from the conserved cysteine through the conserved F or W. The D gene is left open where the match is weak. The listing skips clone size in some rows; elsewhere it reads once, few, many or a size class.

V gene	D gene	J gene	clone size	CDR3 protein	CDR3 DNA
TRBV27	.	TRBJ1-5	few	CASSLQGLEPQHF	TGTGCCAGCAGTTTACAGGGGCTCGAGCCCCAGCATTTT
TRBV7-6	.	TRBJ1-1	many	CASSSDSTEAFF	TGTGCCAGCTCCTCGGATAGCACTGAAGCTTTCTTT
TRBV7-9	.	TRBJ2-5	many	CASAGPGETQYF	TGTGCCAGCGCAGGCCCGGGAGAGACCCAGTACTTC
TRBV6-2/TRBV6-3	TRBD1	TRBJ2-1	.	CASSFDRGEQFF	TGTGCCAGCAGCTTCGACAGGGGTGAGCAGTTCTTC
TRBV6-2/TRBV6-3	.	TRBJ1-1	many	CASSYTTEAFF	TGTGCCAGCAGTTATACCACTGAAGCTTTCTTT
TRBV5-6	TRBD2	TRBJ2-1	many	CASSLGLAAVNEQFF	TGTGCCAGCAGCTTGGGACTAGCGGCCGTCAATGAGCAGTTCTTC
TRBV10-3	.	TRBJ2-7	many	CAISGGSEQYF	TGTGCCATCAGTGGCGGCAGCGAGCAGTACTTC
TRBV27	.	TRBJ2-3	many	CASSLFGVLTDTQYF	TGTGCCAGCAGTTTATTTGGGGTCCTCACAGATACGCAGTATTTT
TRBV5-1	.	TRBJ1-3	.	CASSPDRYSGNTIYF	TGCGCCAGCAGCCCGGACAGATACTCTGGAAACACCATATATTTT
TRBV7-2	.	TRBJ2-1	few	CASSPLASSYNEQFF	TGTGCCAGCAGCCCCCTAGCGTCGTCCTACAATGAGCAGTTCTTC
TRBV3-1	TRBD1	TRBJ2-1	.	CASSQDPRTGDNEQFF	TGTGCCAGCAGCCAAGATCCCCGGACAGGGGACAATGAGCAGTTCTTC
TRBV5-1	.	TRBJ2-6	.	CASSLVGSGANVLTF	TGCGCCAGCAGCTTGGTGGGATCTGGGGCCAACGTCCTGACTTTC
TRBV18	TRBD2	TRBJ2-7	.	CASSPVRLATLEQYF	TGTGCCAGCTCACCGGTTCGACTAGCCACATTGGAGCAGTACTTC
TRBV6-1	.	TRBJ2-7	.	CASSKRQVIYEQYF	TGTGCCAGCAGTAAAAGACAGGTTATCTACGAGCAGTACTTC
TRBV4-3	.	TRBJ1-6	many	CASSPRGTSLGYNSPLHF	TGCGCCAGCAGCCCAAGGGGAACGTCGTTAGGGTATAATTCACCCCTCCACTTT
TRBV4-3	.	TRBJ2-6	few	CASSQRTRFSGANVLTF	TGCGCCAGCAGCCAAAGGACAAGGTTCTCTGGGGCCAACGTCCTGACTTTC
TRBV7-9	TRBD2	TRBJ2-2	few	CASSLGLAGADTGELFF	TGTGCCAGCAGCTTAGGGCTAGCGGGAGCGGACACCGGGGAGCTGTTTTTT
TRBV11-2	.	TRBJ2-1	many	CASSLGSLPWSDEQFF	TGTGCCAGCAGCTTAGGGTCTCTACCATGGAGCGATGAGCAGTTCTTC
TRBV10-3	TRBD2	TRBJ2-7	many	CAISESLEREAYSYEQYF	TGTGCCATCAGTGAGTCATTGGAGCGGGAGGCCTACTCCTACGAGCAGTACTTC
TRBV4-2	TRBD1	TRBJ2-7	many	CASSQYRGRGYEQYF	TGTGCCAGCAGCCAATACAGGGGGCGCGGTTACGAGCAGTACTTC
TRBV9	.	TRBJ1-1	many	CASSSQRGVAFF	TGTGCCAGCAGCAGTCAACGGGGGGTGGCTTTCTTT
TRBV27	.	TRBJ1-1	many	CASRLGADTEAFF	TGTGCCAGCAGGTTGGGGGCAGACACTGAAGCTTTCTTT
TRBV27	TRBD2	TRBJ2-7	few	CASSLSGGRASYEQYF	TGTGCCAGCAGTTTATCGGGCGGGAGGGCATCCTACGAGCAGTACTTC
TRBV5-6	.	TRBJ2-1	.	CASSLREFFYNEQFF	TGTGCCAGCAGCTTGAGGGAGTTCTTCTACAATGAGCAGTTCTTC
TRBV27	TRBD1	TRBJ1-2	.	CATGMGQGNYGYTF	TGTGCCACCGGGATGGGACAGGGTAACTATGGCTACACCTTC
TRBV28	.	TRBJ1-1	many	CASSFVYGLNTEAFF	TGTGCCAGCAGTTTTGTGTACGGCCTGAACACTGAAGCTTTCTTT
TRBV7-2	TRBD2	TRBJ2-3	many	CASSSLAGGPDTQYF	TGTGCCAGCAGCTCACTAGCGGGGGGGCCAGATACGCAGTATTTT
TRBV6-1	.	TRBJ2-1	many	CASSDGKSSYNEQFF	TGTGCCAGCAGTGACGGGAAGAGCTCCTACAATGAGCAGTTCTTC
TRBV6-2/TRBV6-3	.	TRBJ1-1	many	CASSPLGLHTEAFF	TGTGCCAGCAGTCCTTTGGGACTGCACACTGAAGCTTTCTTT
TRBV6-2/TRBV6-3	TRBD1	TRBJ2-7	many	CASSYSKLQGAYEQYF	TGTGCCAGCAGTTACTCGAAGTTACAGGGGGCCTACGAGCAGTACTTC
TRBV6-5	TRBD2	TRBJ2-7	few	CASSYPRGRAVEQYF	TGTGCCAGCAGTTACCCGAGAGGGAGGGCCGTCGAGCAGTACTTC
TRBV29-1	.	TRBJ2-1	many	CSPIGADNEQFF	TGCAGCCCAATTGGGGCGGACAATGAGCAGTTCTTC
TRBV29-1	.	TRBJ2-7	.	CSVELLKGRSYEQYF	TGCAGCGTTGAACTTTTAAAGGGGCGCTCCTACGAGCAGTACTTC
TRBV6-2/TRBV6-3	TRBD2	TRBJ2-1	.	CASMTSGSLNEQFF	TGTGCCAGCATGACTAGCGGGAGTTTGAATGAGCAGTTCTTC
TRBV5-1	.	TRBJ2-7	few	CASSFGTAFYEQYF	TGCGCCAGCAGCTTTGGGACCGCTTTCTACGAGCAGTACTTC
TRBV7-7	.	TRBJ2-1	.	CASSFAGLDGEQFF	TGTGCTAGCAGCTTCGCGGGGCTAGATGGCGAGCAGTTCTTC
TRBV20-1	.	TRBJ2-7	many	CSARVFGSGSYEQYF	TGCAGTGCTAGGGTATTCGGGAGCGGTTCCTACGAGCAGTACTTC
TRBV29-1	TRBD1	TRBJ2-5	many	CSVEKPGQGRETQYF	TGCAGCGTTGAAAAACCGGGACAGGGCCGGGAGACCCAGTACTTC
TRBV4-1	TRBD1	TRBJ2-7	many	CASSQLRDGTGSYEQYF	TGCGCCAGCAGCCAACTAAGAGACGGGACAGGGTCCTACGAGCAGTACTTC
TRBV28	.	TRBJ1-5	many	CASSFPEGYVSNQPQHF	TGTGCCAGCAGTTTTCCGGAAGGGTATGTGAGCAATCAGCCCCAGCATTTT
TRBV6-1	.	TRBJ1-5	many	CASSERWNSNQPQHF	TGTGCCAGCAGTGAAAGGTGGAATAGCAATCAGCCCCAGCATTTT
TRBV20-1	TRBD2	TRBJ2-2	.	CCARDGTSGGDTGELFF	TGCTGTGCTAGAGACGGGACTAGCGGGGGGGACACCGGGGAGCTGTTTTTT
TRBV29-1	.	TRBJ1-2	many	CSVESGVVNYGYTF	TGCAGCGTTGAATCCGGGGTGGTGAACTATGGCTACACCTTC
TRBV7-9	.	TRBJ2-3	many	CASSLRAGMNTDTQYF	TGTGCCAGCAGCCTCAGGGCCGGAATGAACACAGATACGCAGTATTTT
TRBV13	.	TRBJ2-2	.	CASSPDPGPDTGELFF	TGTGCCAGCAGCCCGGACCCCGGGCCGGACACCGGGGAGCTGTTTTTT
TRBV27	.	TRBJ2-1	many	CASSLPPGPVYNEQFF	TGTGCCAGCAGTTTACCACCTGGCCCTGTCTACAATGAGCAGTTCTTC
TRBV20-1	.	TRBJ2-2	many	CSARDLSRATGELFF	TGCAGTGCTAGAGATCTCTCCAGGGCTACCGGGGAGCTGTTTTTT
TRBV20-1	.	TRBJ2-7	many	CSAFGHSSSYEQYF	TGCAGTGCTTTCGGACACTCGAGCTCCTACGAGCAGTACTTC
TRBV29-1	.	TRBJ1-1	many	CSAEGRHAAFF	TGCAGCGCCGAGGGACGGCACGCAGCTTTCTTT